This T cell receptor (beta chain) appears in the sequencing data of a study of Graves' ophthalmopathy and Graves' hyperthyroidism. As the template, RNA transcripts were used to amplify TCR beta CDR3 regions. Second-round multiplex PCR came after first-round RT-PCR with HTBI primers. A single record per CDR3 protein comes from TCRdb applying MiXCR to the multiplex PCR reads. The sample yields about 400,000 distinct CDR3 sequences, around 16% seen once. The junction had 4 bases not matched to a gene; V was cut back by 7 bases and J by 1 base. CDR1 and CDR2 from the germline V gene are SQVTM and ANQGSEA. CDR3 length equals 13 residues. Many counts were recorded for this clonotype.

Sequencing was done on a sample of peripheral blood. The sequence derives from a woman aged 18-29 years with Graves' ophthalmopathy. The V gene is TRBV29-1, the J gene TRBJ1-1, with 9 bases matching TRBD1. The chain's CDR3 is CSAGQGPNTEAFF. CDR3 in DNA: TGCAGCGCCGGACAGGGGCCGAACACTGAAGCTTTCTTT. The entire variable domain, with the rest obtained from reference TRBV29-1 and TRBJ1-1, is as follows: SAVISQKPSRDICQRGTSLTIQCQVDSQVTMMFWYRQQPGQSLTLIATANQGSEATYESGFVIDKFPISRPNLTFSTLTVSNMSPEDSSIYLCSAGQGPNTEAFFGQGTRLTVV.